The 21 T cell receptor beta chains presented below share a single source sample, sequenced in a study of blood T cell repertoires in COVID-19. Sequencing used immunoSEQ multiplex PCR; TCRdb keeps in-frame clones, though not all of them. The sample carries 120,000 or so clones, around four fifths recorded once. Sample: peripheral blood. Every receptor here comes from an elderly man with active or convalescent COVID-19.

The chain joins TRBV9 to TRBJ1-2, with D unclear. V dropped 3 bases and J dropped 6 bases, with 12 bases sitting between them. CDR1 is SGDLS, CDR2 YYNGEE, per germline. The CDR3 is 13 residues long. The CDR3 DNA is TGTGCCAGCAGCGGGACTGCGGCTCATGGCTACACCTTC. Translating gives CASSGTAAHGYTF. Variable domain in full (rest from reference TRBV9 and TRBJ1-2): DSGVTQTPKHLITATGQRVTLRCSPRSGDLSVYWYQQSLDQGLQFLIQYYNGEERAKGNILERFSAQQFPDLHSELNLSSLELGDSALYFCASSGTAAHGYTFGSGTRLTVV.

This clone was seen just once. The CDR3 DNA is TGTGCCTGGAGTTCCAGTTCCTACGAGCAGTACTTC. This translates into CAWSSSSYEQYF. V is TRBV30 and J is TRBJ2-7; D remains unclear. CDR1 and CDR2 (germline): GTSNPN, SVGIG (reference sequence). The CDR3 has 12 residues. The ends were cut back, 2 bases at V and 1 base at J, with 6 bases in the middle.

The chain uses TRBV25-1 and TRBJ1-2; perhaps TRBD1 as D (6 bases). The germline V and J ends were trimmed by 7 bases and 7 bases, with 10 bases remaining between them. Germline V lookup: CDR1 MGHDK, CDR2 SYGVNS. The CDR3 covers 11 residues. The CDR3 reads CASTGVGGYTF. The DNA for the CDR3 is TGTGCCAGCACAGGGGTGGGTGGCTACACCTTC.

This clone was detected only once. The chain is built from TRBV6-2 or TRBV6-3 and TRBJ2-1; 9 nucleotides line up with TRBD2. Per germline, CDR1 MNHEY and CDR2 SVGEGT. This CDR3 region has 16 residues. V shed 4 bases and J 6 bases; nucleotides not matched to a gene: 10. The CDR3 reads CASSWVSGGVFNEQFF. In DNA, the CDR3 is TGTGCCAGCAGTTGGGTTAGCGGGGGAGTCTTCAATGAGCAGTTCTTC.

The V call is TRBV10-3, the J call TRBJ1-4; D is uncertain. The V and J ends lost 3 bases and 7 bases respectively, with 12 bases between them. The CDR3 covers 14 residues. Per germline, CDR1 ENHRY and CDR2 SYGVKD. The CDR3 DNA reads TGTGCCATCAGTGAAGGGTCGGGAGGTGAAAAACTGTTTTTT. It is translated as CAISEGSGGEKLFF.

This sequence joins TRBV24-1 and TRBJ2-2; perhaps TRBD2 as D (7 bases). V dropped 1 base and J dropped 6 bases, with 14 bases sitting between them. This CDR3 spans 16 amino acids. Germline CDR1 and CDR2: KGHDR and SFDVKD. Here the CDR3 reads CATSDFQGRGAGELFF. In DNA form, the CDR3 reads TGTGCCACCAGTGATTTCCAGGGGAGGGGTGCCGGGGAGCTGTTTTTT.

V is TRBV2 and J is TRBJ2-5, with 9 bases fitting TRBD1. CDR3 size: 14 residues. CDR1 and CDR2 (germline): SNHLY, FYNNEI. V lost 5 bases, J lost 4 bases, and 5 bases stayed unmatched. The CDR3 nucleotides read TGTGCCAGCAGTCGGGACAGGGCTGGAGAGACCCAGTACTTC. It is translated as CASSRDRAGETQYF.

This clone was observed once. The V call is TRBV18, the J call TRBJ2-6, with D perhaps TRBD2 (7 bases). This CDR3 region has 17 residues. Germline CDR1 and CDR2: KGHSH and LQKENI. The V gene lost 1 base and the J gene lost 4 bases, with 14 bases spanning the gap. The chain's CDR3 is CASSPLSGGAGANVLTF. For the CDR3, the DNA is TGTGCCAGCTCACCACTTTCGGGGGGCGCAGGGGCCAACGTCCTGACTTTC.

The V and J genes are TRBV2 and TRBJ2-3; no definite D call. The V and J ends lost 3 bases and 1 base respectively, with 8 bases between them. The germline CDR1 and CDR2 sequences are SNHLY and FYNNEI. This CDR3 has 14 amino acids. Here the CDR3 reads CASSEGRGTDTQYF. The DNA for the CDR3 is TGTGCCAGCAGTGAGGGTCGGGGCACAGATACGCAGTATTTT.

V is TRBV5-1 and J is TRBJ2-5; D might be TRBD2 (6 bases). The CDR3 runs 16 residues. Trimming took off 1 base at V and 5 bases at J, with 18 bases between the two ends. Germline assignment: CDR1 SGHRS and CDR2 YFSETQ. CDR3: CASSLRGGGLEETQYF. DNA for the CDR3: TGCGCCAGCAGCTTGAGGGGAGGCGGTTTGGAGGAGACCCAGTACTTC.

The chain uses TRBV7-2 and TRBJ1-2, with D hard to call. Germline CDR1 SGHTA, CDR2 FQGNSA. V lost 1 base to trimming and J lost 8 bases, with 8 bases between them. The CDR3 is 12 amino acids. The CDR3 loop reads CASSLESVGYTF. Here the CDR3 DNA reads TGTGCCAGCAGCTTAGAGAGTGTGGGCTACACCTTC.

The chain combines TRBV25-1 with TRBJ2-7; TRBD1 matches 11 bases. From germline, CDR1 is MGHDK and CDR2 SYGVNS. Losses at the gene ends were 4 bases for V and 6 bases for J; bases not matched to a gene: 2. This CDR3 comprises 13 residues. The CDR3 loop reads CASSAGQGAEQYF. The DNA for the CDR3 is TGTGCCAGCAGTGCAGGACAGGGGGCCGAGCAGTACTTC.

This clone was seen more than once but under ten times. Other DNA sequences of this sample code for an identical CDR3. The chain links TRBV27 to TRBJ1-4, with 8 bases lining up with TRBD1. Per germline, CDR1 MNHEY and CDR2 SMNVEV (reference sequence). Losses at the gene ends were 5 bases for V and 4 bases for J; bases not matched to a gene: 6. This CDR3 has 15 amino acids. CDR3 region: CASSPGTGNNEKLFF. Written as DNA, the CDR3 is TGTGCCAGCAGTCCGGGGACAGGAAATAATGAAAAACTGTTTTTT.

This chain uses TRBV4-3 with TRBJ1-3, with TRBD1 as a possible D gene (5 bases). Germline values: CDR1 LGHNA, CDR2 YSLEER. Trimming removed 1 base from V and 3 bases from J, with 10 bases in between. The CDR3 covers 15 residues. The CDR3: CASSQGYRLGNTIYF. The CDR3 DNA follows: TGCGCCAGCAGCCAAGGTTACAGGCTTGGAAACACCATATATTTT.

The V call is TRBV6-2 or TRBV6-3, the J call TRBJ1-1, with 7 bases fitting TRBD1. The germline V gene has CDR1 MNHEY and CDR2 SVGEGT. With 5 bases clipped from V and 0 bases from J, the junction kept 3 bases outside the gene matches. The CDR3 is 14 residues long. CDR3 sequence (DNA): TGTGCCAGCAGTCGGGACAGCTTGAACACTGAAGCTTTCTTT. Translation: CASSRDSLNTEAFF.

The rearrangement joins TRBV28 to TRBJ2-5, with a tentative D call TRBD1 (6 bases). CDR3 size: 16 residues. Deletions cut 7 bases from V and 1 base from J, with 19 bases between. Germline V gene lookup returns CDR1 MDHEN and CDR2 SYDVKM. CDR3 sequence (DNA): TGTGCCAGCACCCAGGGGTATAGGGCATCCCAAGAGACCCAGTACTTC. It codes for CASTQGYRASQETQYF.

The chain couples TRBV19 to TRBJ1-2; 7 bases are a match to TRBD1. Germline assignment: CDR1 LNHDA and CDR2 SQIVND (reference sequence). V shed 6 bases, J shed 4 bases, and the junction held 8 bases outside the gene matches. This CDR3 is 14 amino acids long. CDR3 in DNA: TGTGCCAGTAGCCCCCGGACAGGAGCCTATGGCTACACCTTC. As protein: CASSPRTGAYGYTF.

The chain couples TRBV5-1 to TRBJ1-1, with 8 positions matching TRBD1. Germline values: CDR1 SGHRS, CDR2 YFSETQ. V lost 6 bases to trimming and J lost 1 base; unmatched junction nucleotides: 5. This CDR3 has 14 amino acids. CDR3 coding DNA: TGCGCCAGCAACGGAGGACAGGGGAACACTGAAGCTTTCTTT. As protein: CASNGGQGNTEAFF.

This sequence joins TRBV27 and TRBJ1-2; D remains unclear. The CDR3 sequence is 14 residues long. CDR1 is MNHEY and CDR2 is SMNVEV in the germline V gene (reference sequence). Trimming removed 2 bases from V and 3 bases from J, with 10 bases in between. The CDR3 spells CASSLAGWDYGYTF. The CDR3 DNA is TGTGCCAGCAGTTTAGCGGGATGGGACTATGGCTACACCTTC.

This rearrangement joins TRBV6-2 or TRBV6-3 to TRBJ1-2; TRBD1 matches 9 bases. The CDR3 covers 14 residues. The V segment lost 2 bases and the J segment 10 bases; nucleotides outside the gene matches: 8. The germline gives CDR1 MNHEY, CDR2 SVGEGT. The CDR3 sequence is CASSYLRTGVDYTF. The CDR3 bases are TGTGCCAGCAGTTACCTCCGGACAGGGGTAGACTACACCTTC.

The J gene is TRBJ2-3, the V gene TRBV4-3; 11 nucleotides line up with TRBD2. Germline CDR1 reads LGHNA; CDR2 reads YSLEER. V lost 0 bases, J lost 0 bases, and 5 bases stayed unmatched. This CDR3 is 18 amino acids long. The CDR3 sequence: CASSQELAGGTSTDTQYF. Written as DNA, the CDR3 is TGCGCCAGCAGCCAAGAGCTAGCGGGGGGAACTAGCACAGATACGCAGTATTTT.